Below are 3 T cell receptor beta chains sequenced from a single sample in a study of identical twins. TCRdb reprocessed the 5' RACE reads with MiXCR, giving one entry per CDR3 protein. Of around 490,000 distinct CDR3 sequences in the sample, about 16% were seen once. This sample also belongs to another study, concerning yellow fever vaccine responses in identical twins.

The source material was CD4+ T cells sorted from blood. Source of these receptors: a woman between 18 and 30 years old in good health.

The table lists this clonotype with a few counts. The chain links TRBV7-2 to TRBJ2-1; D may be TRBD1 (6 bases). Trimming cost V 3 bases and J 6 bases, with 15 bases left between them. The CDR3 sequence is 15 residues long. Per the germline V gene, CDR1 is SGHTA and CDR2 is FQGNSA. The CDR3 DNA is TGTGCCAGCAGCTTTAGCCGGGACACGGTCAATGAGCAGTTCTTC. The encoded protein is CASSFSRDTVNEQFF.

This clonotype showed up just a few times. This rearrangement joins TRBV4-2 to TRBJ1-2; possibly TRBD1 for D (5 bases). V lost 1 base and J lost 4, with 16 bases in between. The CDR3 spans 16 residues. Germline-derived CDR1 and CDR2 are LGHNA and YNFKEQ. CDR3 bases: TGTGCCAGCAGCCAAGTTGGGGCGAAGGGGTCCTATGGCTACACCTTC. Its protein is CASSQVGAKGSYGYTF.

This clonotype was observed at least ten times. The chain recombines TRBV4-1 with TRBJ2-1; D may be TRBD1 (6 bases). V shed 4 bases and J shed 4 bases, with 14 bases lying between them. The CDR3 covers 15 residues. CDR1 is MGHRA and CDR2 is YSYEKL in the germline V gene. The DNA for the CDR3 is TGCGCCAGCAGCCCAAGACAGGCTGGGTACAATGAGCAGTTCTTC. This translates into CASSPRQAGYNEQFF.